The 2 T cell receptor beta chains below come from one sample, sequenced in a study of T cell repertoires in cytomegalovirus infection. TCRdb ran MiXCR on the reads and lists one entry per CDR3 protein. The data show approximately 220,000 distinct CDR3 sequences, around two fifths seen once. Which antigens these TCRs recognize remains unknown. The sample was CD8+ T cells from cultured PBMCs, taken from culture after CMV antigen stimulation. The receptors come from a human donor in good health (CMV status not recorded). Some clones in this sample may be carry-over from other donors' samples.

The CDR3: CASSYGGGYGYTF. CDR3 DNA: TGTGCCAGCAGTTACGGCGGGGGCTATGGCTACACCTTC. The V gene is TRBV6-5, the J gene TRBJ1-2; possible D gene TRBD1, 5 bases. V was shortened by 2 bases and J by 4 bases, with 8 bases between the two germline ends. The CDR3 is made up of 13 amino acids. Germline V gene sequence: CDR1 MNHEY, CDR2 SVGAGI.

This clonotype occurred a few times. The chain couples TRBV7-6 to TRBJ1-1; 10 positions match TRBD1. V lost 4 bases to trimming and J lost 4 bases; unmatched junction nucleotides: 12. The germline V gene encodes CDR1 SGHVS and CDR2 FNYEAQ. The CDR3 is 17 residues long. The CDR3 loop reads CASSSMGQGLAGTEAFF. In nucleotides, the CDR3 is TGTGCCAGCAGCTCCATGGGACAGGGGTTGGCGGGCACTGAAGCTTTCTTT.